This is a list of T cell receptor beta chains from one sample in a study of cytotoxic CD8 clonotypes in ibrutinib-treated CLL. TCRdb's table, derived via immunoSEQ multiplex PCR, lists solely in-frame clones and lacks some. Among under 300,000 clones, approximately 76% were seen once, and the ten largest hold roughly 6%. The input for sequencing was PBMCs, taken at disease progression, from a patient treated with ibrutinib. These receptors originate from a human donor with chronic lymphocytic leukemia. CDR3s leave out the opening cysteine and the closing phenylalanine or tryptophan.

v_call: TRBV6-1
j_call: TRBJ2-5
cdr3_aa: ASSDMGTQY

v_call: TRBV9
j_call: TRBJ2-2
cdr3_aa: ASSVGPGLNTGELF

v_call: TRBV6-5
j_call: TRBJ1-2
cdr3_aa: ASSHGPNYGYT

v_call: TRBV10-3
j_call: TRBJ2-7
cdr3_aa: AISVEGRSYEQY

v_call: TRBV13
j_call: TRBJ2-1
cdr3_aa: ASSLTSGRRNEQF

v_call: TRBV7-2
j_call: TRBJ2-7
cdr3_aa: ASSLAVTGGFNEQY

v_call: TRBV12-5
j_call: TRBJ1-1
cdr3_aa: ASGLPLGGDTEAF

v_call: TRBV2
j_call: TRBJ1-5
cdr3_aa: ASSEGVGSNQPQH

v_call: TRBV4-1
j_call: TRBJ2-1
cdr3_aa: ASSPTYNEQF

v_call: TRBV6-6
j_call: TRBJ2-6
cdr3_aa: ASRTSGSSGANVLT

v_call: TRBV5-4
j_call: TRBJ1-2
cdr3_aa: ASAGRDPYGYT

v_call: TRBV13
j_call: TRBJ1-1
cdr3_aa: ASRGNTEAF

v_call: TRBV5-1
j_call: TRBJ1-2
cdr3_aa: ASSLDSANYGYT

v_call: TRBV4-1
j_call: TRBJ1-2
cdr3_aa: ASSSDRNYGYT

v_call: TRBV25-1
j_call: TRBJ1-2
cdr3_aa: ASSVPGQGANYGYT

v_call: TRBV25-1
j_call: TRBJ2-3
cdr3_aa: ASSEWGGGGDTQY

v_call: TRBV11-3
j_call: TRBJ1-1
cdr3_aa: ASSLDGSGNTEAF